This T cell receptor beta chain was recorded in a study of OX40 agonist ivuxolimab in advanced cancers. Regarding the research as a whole: Ivuxolimab, which targeted the costimulatory receptor OX40 (CD134), was an agonistic, fully human IgG2 monoclonal antibody. Partial responses occurred in three dose-escalation patients: two with cutaneous melanoma and one with hepatocellular carcinoma. Among the roughly 52 dose-escalation patients, around 19 had hepatocellular carcinoma, roughly 15 melanoma, 9 renal cell carcinoma and 9 head and neck cancer. Intravenous ivuxolimab was administered to patients every 2 weeks at six dose levels: 0.01, 0.1, 0.3, 1.5, 3 and 10 mg/kg. The monotherapy dose-escalation portion (N ≈ 52 patients) of the phase I ivuxolimab trial is reported in the paper. Prior anti-PD-1, anti-PD-L1 or anti-CTLA-4 therapy was permitted, and checkpoint inhibitors had been received by about 44% of dose-escalation patients. The point of sequencing TCRbeta in the periphery was to test whether ivuxolimab changed TCR sequence diversity and drove clonal T-cell expansion. The dose-escalation cohort was roughly 87% male with a mean age of around 64 years, ranging from about 23 to 85. Beyond this particular receptor, the publication reports: In the 0.1-3.0 mg/kg groups, partial responders had among the lowest normalized peripheral clonal expansion, particularly in CD8+ T cells. Low levels of normalized T-cell clonal expansion were also seen in some nonresponding patients. Which antigens the clonally expanded peripheral T cells were specific for was not determined. Clonal expansion of both CD4+ and CD8+ blood T cells was observed from baseline to week 6 at doses 0.1 to 3.0 mg/kg. After ivuxolimab, more expanded clones were found on average in CD8+ T cells than in CD4+ T cells.

Comment on this clone: What antigen it recognizes has not been identified. Nothing much larger sits one base from this clone, and base qualities are not available.

Patients with autoimmune disease history or receiving systemic immunosuppression were excluded from the trial. Peripheral blood for TCR sequencing was collected from all dose cohorts at baseline, on cycle 4 day 1, and on cycle 7 day 1. The samples were drawn from a first-in-human, open-label, multicenter phase I dose-escalation trial of ivuxolimab. Adults with locally advanced or metastatic melanoma, renal cell carcinoma, hepatocellular carcinoma or head and neck squamous cell carcinoma were enrolled in the trial. Before TCR sequencing, CD4+ T cells and CD8+ T cells were sorted from peripheral blood as separate populations. The CDR1 and CDR2 encoded by the germline V gene are MNHEY and SVGAGI. The CDR3 holds 13 amino acids from the cysteine to the phenylalanine. The sequence is cut down to CDR3 DNA, 39 bases in frame from base 1. The junction shows trimming of 6 bases on V and 7 bases on J, plus 15 bases between the germline ends.

Genomic DNA was extracted from sorted cells for sequencing of the TCRbeta CDR3 region. The immunoSEQ Assay was used to sequence the TCRbeta CDR3 regions. This immuneACCESS table, as held by TCRdb, lists in-frame sequences with V and J called but not all clones. Of the missing ones, under half trace to an unresolved V gene in checked studies; the others have no known cause. For this sample the table gives some 60,000 clones, of which roughly 87% were detected only once. The ten top clones hold 16% of the sample. The sequencing used CD4+ or CD8+ T cells sorted from blood, collected in a trial of the OX40 agonist ivuxolimab. The receptor comes from an adult with an advanced solid tumor such as melanoma, head and neck, liver or kidney cancer. Here the chain combines TRBV6-5 and TRBJ1-1, with no confident D gene call. The DNA sequence follows: TGTGCCAGCAGCCGCATGTCGGGCTATGAAGCTTTCTTT. It translates as CASSRMSGYEAFF.